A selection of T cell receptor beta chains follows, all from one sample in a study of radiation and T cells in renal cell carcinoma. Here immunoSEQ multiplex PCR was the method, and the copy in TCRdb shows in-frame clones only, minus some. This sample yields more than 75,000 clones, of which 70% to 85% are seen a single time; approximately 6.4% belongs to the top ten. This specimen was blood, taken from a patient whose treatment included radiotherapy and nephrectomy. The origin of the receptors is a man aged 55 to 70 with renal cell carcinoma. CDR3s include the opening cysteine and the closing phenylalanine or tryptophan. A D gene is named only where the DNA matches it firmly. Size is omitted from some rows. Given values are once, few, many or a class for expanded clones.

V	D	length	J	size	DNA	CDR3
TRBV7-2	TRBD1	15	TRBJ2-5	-	TGTGCCAGCAGCTCGACAGGGTTCACGGGGGAGACCCAGTACTTC	CASSSTGFTGETQYF
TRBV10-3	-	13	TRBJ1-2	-	TGTGCCATCAGCGCGGGACCGGAATATGGCTACACCTTC	CAISAGPEYGYTF
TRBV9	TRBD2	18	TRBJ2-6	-	TGTGCCAGCAGCGTAGGGCTAGCGGGAGGGCCTGGGGCCAACGTCCTGACTTTC	CASSVGLAGGPGANVLTF
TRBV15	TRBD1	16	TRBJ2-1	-	TGTGCCACCAGCAGACGGACAGGGAGGATTGCAAATGAGCAGTTCTTC	CATSRRTGRIANEQFF
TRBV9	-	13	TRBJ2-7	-	TGTGCCAGCAGCGTAGGAGGTTCCTACGAGCAGTACTTC	CASSVGGSYEQYF
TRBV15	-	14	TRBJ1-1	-	TGTGCCACCAGCAGAGTCCGGGGGCGTACTGAAGCTTTCTTT	CATSRVRGRTEAFF
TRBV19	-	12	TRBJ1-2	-	TGTGCCAGTAGTGCGCACGCCTATGGCTACACCTTC	CASSAHAYGYTF
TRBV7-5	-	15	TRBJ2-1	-	TGTGTCAGAAGCCCGGAGGGAGGTGTTGCGGATGAGCAGTTCTTC	CVRSPEGGVADEQFF
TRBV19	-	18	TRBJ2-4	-	TGTGCCAGTAGTATTAAGGGGGTCGGGGGCAGTGCCAAAAACATTCAGTACTTC	CASSIKGVGGSAKNIQYF
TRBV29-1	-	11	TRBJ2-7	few	TGCAGCGTTTACGGGGGCTACGAGCAGTACTTC	CSVYGGYEQYF
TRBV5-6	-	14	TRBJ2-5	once	TGTGCCAGCAGCGCGTTTCTAGTTTTAGAGACCCAGTACTTC	CASSAFLVLETQYF
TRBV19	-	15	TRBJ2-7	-	TGTGCCAGTAGTATACCCGGACTCTCCCTCTACGAGCAGTACTTC	CASSIPGLSLYEQYF
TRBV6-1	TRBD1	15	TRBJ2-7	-	TGTGCCAGCAGTGGACGGACAGGTGGCCCCTACGAGCAGTACTTC	CASSGRTGGPYEQYF
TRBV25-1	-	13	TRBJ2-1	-	TGTGCCAGCAGTGCTCACGCTTACAATGAGCAGTTCTTC	CASSAHAYNEQFF
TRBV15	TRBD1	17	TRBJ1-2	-	TGTGCCACCAGCCCCCGACAGGGGGCTATAGCTAACTATGGCTACACCTTC	CATSPRQGAIANYGYTF
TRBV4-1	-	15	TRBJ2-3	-	TGCGCCGCGACCAGGGGGAGGGGTGGCACAGATACGCAGTATTTT	CAATRGRGGTDTQYF
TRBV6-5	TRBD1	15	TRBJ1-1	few	TGTGCCAGCAGTTTCGGAACCGGGACAGGGGGTATAGCTTTCTTT	CASSFGTGTGGIAFF
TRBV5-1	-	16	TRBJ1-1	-	TGCGCCAGCAGCTTGAGTTTGACAGAGATGAACACTGAAGCTTTCTTT	CASSLSLTEMNTEAFF
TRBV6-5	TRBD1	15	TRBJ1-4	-	TGTGCCAGCAGTCCCTTGGACAGGGGGTTTGAAAAACTGTTTTTT	CASSPLDRGFEKLFF
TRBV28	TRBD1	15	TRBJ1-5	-	TGTGCCAGCAGTTTAAACAGGGGAGGCAATCAGCCCCAGCATTTT	CASSLNRGGNQPQHF
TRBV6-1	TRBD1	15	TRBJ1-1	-	TGTGCCAGCAGAGCCGGGACAGGGGCCGTCACTGAAGCTTTCTTT	CASRAGTGAVTEAFF
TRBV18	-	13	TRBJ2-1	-	TGTGCCAGCTCACCACTCAGGGGGGTGGAGCAGTTCTTC	CASSPLRGVEQFF
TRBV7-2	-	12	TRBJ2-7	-	TGTGCCAGCAGCCCCGCCCTATACGAGCAGTACTTC	CASSPALYEQYF
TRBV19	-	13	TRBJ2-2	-	TGTGCCATTCCTAGCGAGAACACCGGGGAGCTGTTTTTT	CAIPSENTGELFF
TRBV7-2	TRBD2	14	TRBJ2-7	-	TGTGCCAGCAGCGAGCTAGCGGGAGTTTACGAGCAGTACTTC	CASSELAGVYEQYF
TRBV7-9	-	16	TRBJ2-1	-	TGTGCCAGCAGCTTTCTCCCCGGGAGCTCCTACAATGAGCAGTTCTTC	CASSFLPGSSYNEQFF
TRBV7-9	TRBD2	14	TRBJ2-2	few	TGTGCCAGCAGCCAAACTAGCGGAGGGGGGGAGCTGTTTTTT	CASSQTSGGGELFF
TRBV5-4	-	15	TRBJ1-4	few	TGTGCCAGCAGCTTGGCTGGGGATGGTGATGAAAAACTGTTTTTT	CASSLAGDGDEKLFF
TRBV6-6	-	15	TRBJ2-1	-	TGTGCCAGCAGTTTCGAGGCAGGTTCCTACAATGAGCAGTTCTTC	CASSFEAGSYNEQFF
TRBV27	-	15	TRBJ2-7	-	TGTGCCAGCAGTTTACGCGCAGCCCAGGTTTACGAGCAGTACTTC	CASSLRAAQVYEQYF
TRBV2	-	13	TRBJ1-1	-	TGTGCCAGCGAACAGGGTGGGCGCACTGAAGCTTTCTTT	CASEQGGRTEAFF
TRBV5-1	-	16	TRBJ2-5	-	TGCGCCAGCAGCCCGGAGGGGCGGGGGCAGCAAGAGACCCAGTACTTC	CASSPEGRGQQETQYF
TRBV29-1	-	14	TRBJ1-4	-	TGCAGCGTTGCGGAATACCCCGAGCGGGGAAAACTGTTTTTT	CSVAEYPERGKLFF
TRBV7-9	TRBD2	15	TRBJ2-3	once	TGTGCCAGCAGCTGGACTAGCGGATCCACAGATACGCAGTATTTT	CASSWTSGSTDTQYF
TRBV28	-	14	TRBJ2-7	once	TGTGCCAGCAGTCGCTGGCCGGACAATGACGAGCAGTACTTC	CASSRWPDNDEQYF
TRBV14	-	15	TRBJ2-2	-	TGTGCCAGCAGTCGACAGGTTCTAGACACCGGGGAGCTGTTTTTT	CASSRQVLDTGELFF
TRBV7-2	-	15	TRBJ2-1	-	TGTGCCAGCAGCTGGAGGGACAGCTCCAACAATGAGCAGTTCTTC	CASSWRDSSNNEQFF
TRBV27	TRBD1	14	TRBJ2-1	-	TGTGCAGTGCGGGACAGGGTAATATACGGTGAGCAGTTCTTC	CAVRDRVIYGEQFF
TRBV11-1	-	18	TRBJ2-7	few	TGTGCCAGCAGCTTAGCAAGCCTCACCGGGGCGCGTTTCAACGAGCAGTACTTC	CASSLASLTGARFNEQYF
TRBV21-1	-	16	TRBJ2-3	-	TGTGCCAGCATAGCGGGGATAGAGTATTGCACAGATACGCAGTATTTT	CASIAGIEYCTDTQYF
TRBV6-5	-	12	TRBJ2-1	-	TGTGCCAGCAGTTACTATGGGGCTGAGCAGTTCTTC	CASSYYGAEQFF
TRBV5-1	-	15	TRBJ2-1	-	TGCGCCAGCAGCACTCTATCAACGGGGAGCAATGAGCAGTTCTTC	CASSTLSTGSNEQFF
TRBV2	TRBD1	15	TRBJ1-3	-	TGTGCCAGCAGCGGCAGGGGGGCCTCTGGAAACACCATATATTTT	CASSGRGASGNTIYF
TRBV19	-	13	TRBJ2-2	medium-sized	TGTGCCAGTAGCTTGACAGTCACCGGGGAGCTGTTTTTT	CASSLTVTGELFF
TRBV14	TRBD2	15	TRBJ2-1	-	TGTGCCAGCAGCCAAAGCGGGAGCTCCTACAATGAGCAGTTCTTC	CASSQSGSSYNEQFF
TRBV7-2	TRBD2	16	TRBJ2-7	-	TGTGCCAGCAGCTTCACTACTAGCGGGAGTATGGACGAGCAGTACTTC	CASSFTTSGSMDEQYF
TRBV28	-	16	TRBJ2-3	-	TGTGCCAGCAGTTTCCCCGGTAGTTGGGACACAGATACGCAGTATTTT	CASSFPGSWDTDTQYF
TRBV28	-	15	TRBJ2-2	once	TGTGCCAGCAGTTTATTCGGTTCGGGTCCCCGGGAGCTGTTTTTT	CASSLFGSGPRELFF
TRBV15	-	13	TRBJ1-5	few	TGTGCCACCAGCCGGGATGGCCCCCAGCCCCAGCATTTT	CATSRDGPQPQHF
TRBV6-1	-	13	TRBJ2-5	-	TGTGCCAGCAGGAAGGACCGAGGAGAGACCCAGTACTTC	CASRKDRGETQYF
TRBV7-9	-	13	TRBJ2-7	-	TGTGCCAGCAGCCCCCCGGCGGGAAACGAGCAGTACTTC	CASSPPAGNEQYF
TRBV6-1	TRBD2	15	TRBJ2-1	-	TGTGCCAGCAGTGGGACTAGCGGGAGATACAATGAGCAGTTCTTC	CASSGTSGRYNEQFF
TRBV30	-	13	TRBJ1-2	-	TGTGCCTGGAGCCGGACAGAGGGCGAGGGCTACACCTTC	CAWSRTEGEGYTF
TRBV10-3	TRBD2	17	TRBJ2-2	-	TGTGCCATCAGTGAGACTAGCGGGAGGGCCTCGGTCGGGGAGCTGTTTTTT	CAISETSGRASVGELFF
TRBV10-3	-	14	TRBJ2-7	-	TGTGCCATCAGTGAAGGGGTCATACCCTACGAGCAGTACTTC	CAISEGVIPYEQYF
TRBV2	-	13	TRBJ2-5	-	TGTGCCAGCAGTGAAGGGCAAATGAAGACCCAGTACTTC	CASSEGQMKTQYF
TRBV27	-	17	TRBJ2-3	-	TGTGCCAGCAGTCTACCTTCGGATTGGCAAAGCACAGATACGCAGTATTTT	CASSLPSDWQSTDTQYF
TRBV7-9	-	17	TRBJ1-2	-	TGTGCCAGCAGCTTAGGGATTGGACAGCCCTCCAACTATGGCTACACCTTC	CASSLGIGQPSNYGYTF
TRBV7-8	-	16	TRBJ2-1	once	TGTGCCAGCAGCTTAGGGCAGGGTCGTAACTACAATGAGCAGTTCTTC	CASSLGQGRNYNEQFF